These T cell receptor beta chains were read from a single sample in a study of CD4 T cells in relation to SARS-CoV-2 and coronaviruses. Here immunoSEQ multiplex PCR was the method, and the copy in TCRdb shows in-frame clones only, minus some. The table records 65,000 or so clones, about 90% of them present only once. The specimen sequenced was memory CD4+ T cells from PBMCs. The receptors derive from a human donor in good health. Both conserved end residues are part of each CDR3. A D gene is named only where the DNA matches it firmly. Only part of the rows carry a size: once, few, many, or a class if the clone is expanded.

D	J	size	V	DNA	CDR3
TRBD1	TRBJ2-7	.	TRBV28	TGTGCCAGCAGTGGAGACAGGGGTTACGAGCAGTACTTC	CASSGDRGYEQYF
.	TRBJ1-2	.	TRBV7-9	TGTGCCAGCAGCTTAGCTGGACAGTATCACTATGGCTACACCTTC	CASSLAGQYHYGYTF
.	TRBJ2-1	.	TRBV7-2	TGTGCCAGCAGCTTAGGGTCAGGGTCCTACAATGAGCAGTTCTTC	CASSLGSGSYNEQFF
TRBD2	TRBJ2-3	.	TRBV7-2	TGTGCCAGCAGCTTAGGACTAGCGGGAGGGCTGGATACGCAGTATTTT	CASSLGLAGGLDTQYF
TRBD2	TRBJ2-2	.	TRBV5-5	TGTGCCAGCAGCCCCACCGGGACTAGCGGGGGCGGGGAGCTGTTTTTT	CASSPTGTSGGGELFF
.	TRBJ1-6	once	TRBV18	TGTGCCAGCTCACTAGTAGCCCAGAGGAATTCACCCCTCCACTTT	CASSLVAQRNSPLHF
.	TRBJ1-4	once	TRBV5-1	TGCGCCAGCAGCGAGCAGGGAGCTAATGAAAAACTGTTTTTT	CASSEQGANEKLFF
.	TRBJ1-2	.	TRBV3-1/TRBV3-2	TGTGCCAGCAGCCGGTCCGAGTCAAACTATGGCTACACCTTC	CASSRSESNYGYTF
.	TRBJ2-7	once	TRBV7-9	TGTGCCAGCAGCCAACAGGGCGGAGTGAGCGAGCAGTACTTC	CASSQQGGVSEQYF
TRBD2	TRBJ2-7	.	TRBV30	TGTGCCTGGAGTAAAGTAGCGGGAGGGCCTTCGTACTTC	CAWSKVAGGPSYF
.	TRBJ1-4	.	TRBV15	TGTGCCACCAGCAGAGATACTTCGGCAACTAATGAAAAACTGTTTTTT	CATSRDTSATNEKLFF
.	TRBJ1-6	.	TRBV2	TGTGCCAGTACAGGGAATACTATCTATAATTCACCCCTCCACTTT	CASTGNTIYNSPLHF
.	TRBJ1-5	.	TRBV5-6	TGTGCCAGCAGCTTGGGATCGGGGGGCAATCAGCCCCAGCATTTT	CASSLGSGGNQPQHF
.	TRBJ2-3	few	TRBV7-2	TGTGCCAGCAGCTTTGACGGGGGTGGGGAGTATTTT	CASSFDGGGEYF